This T cell receptor beta chain was documented in a study of technical replicates of blood from several donors. The repertoire was sequenced with immunoSEQ multiplex PCR; TCRdb's copy has only in-frame clones and lacks some. The sample contains some 87,000 clones, less than 98% of which appear only once. This CDR3 region has 17 residues. V lost 4 bases to trimming and J lost 1 base; unmatched junction nucleotides: 11. Germline V lookup: CDR1 SGHKS, CDR2 YYEKEE (reference sequence). The chain is built from TRBV5-5 and TRBJ1-1, with 9 bases matching TRBD1. The sequencing sample was made of T cells isolated from PBMCs. The TCR comes from a human donor in good health. CDR3 bases: TGTGCCAGCAGCCTAAGGGTACAGGGGGCCACGAACACTGAAGCTTTCTTT. Amino acid sequence: CASSLRVQGATNTEAFF.